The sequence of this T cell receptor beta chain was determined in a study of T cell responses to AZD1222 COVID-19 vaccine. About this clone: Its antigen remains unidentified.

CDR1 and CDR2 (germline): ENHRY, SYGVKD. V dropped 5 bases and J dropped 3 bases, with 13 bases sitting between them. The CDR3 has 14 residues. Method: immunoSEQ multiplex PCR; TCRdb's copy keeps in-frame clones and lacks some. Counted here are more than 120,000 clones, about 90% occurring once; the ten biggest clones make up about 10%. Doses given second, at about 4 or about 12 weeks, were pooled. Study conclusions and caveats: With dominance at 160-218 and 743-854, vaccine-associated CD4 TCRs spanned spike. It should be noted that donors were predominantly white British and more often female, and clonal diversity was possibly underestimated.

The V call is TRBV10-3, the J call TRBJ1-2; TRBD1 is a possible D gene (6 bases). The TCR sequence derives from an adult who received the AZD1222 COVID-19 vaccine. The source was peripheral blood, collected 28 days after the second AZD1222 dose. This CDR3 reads CAISTTGQYYGYTF. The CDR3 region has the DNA TGTGCCATCAGTACGACAGGACAATACTATGGCTACACCTTC.